This T cell receptor (beta chain) came from a study of T cell clonality in common variable immunodeficiency. Study findings and constraints: What drives increased CVID clonality needs T cell subpopulation sequencing.

Repertoires were generated with immunoSEQ multiplex PCR, while TCRdb's copy carries only in-frame clones and drops some. Recorded here are approximately 81,000 clones, none singletons. Both groups were predominantly of Caucasian heritage. Each donor provided roughly 5 to 8 ml of heparinized whole blood. This clone was seen only a few times. The antigen remains unidentified. The sequence was obtained from a person aged 18 to 75 in good health. The sample consisted of peripheral blood mononuclear cells.

The chain's CDR3 is CASWDWTQTYEQYF. The sequenced part of the CDR3 DNA is TGTGCCAGTTGGGACTGGACGCAGACCTACGAG. The rearrangement uses TRBV6-2 or TRBV6-3 and TRBJ2-7, with a tentative D call TRBD2 (6 bases). Read coverage stops 3 residues before the CDR3 terminus; the germline J gene supplies the remainder. Germline V CDR1 and CDR2: MNHEY, SVGEGT. This CDR3 is built from 14 residues. V lost 9 bases, J lost 2 bases, and 17 bases lay in between.